A single sample is the source of the 26 T cell receptor beta chains below, sequenced in a study of T cell responses to AZD1222 COVID-19 vaccine. Profiling relied on immunoSEQ multiplex PCR, and the TCRdb table lists in-frame clones only, not all of them. This table has 80,000 to 85,000 clones, 91% appearing once. The material sequenced was peripheral blood, taken 28 days after the second AZD1222 dose. The origin of the receptors is an adult who received the AZD1222 COVID-19 vaccine.

The chain joins TRBV27 to TRBJ1-5; possibly TRBD1 for D (5 bases). Germline CDR1 reads MNHEY; CDR2 reads SMNVEV (reference sequence). V gave up 6 bases and J gave up 6 bases, with 15 bases separating them. This CDR3 is 14 amino acids long. CDR3: CASSRDWPGQPQHF. In DNA, the CDR3 is TGTGCCAGCAGCCGGGACTGGCCCGGTCAGCCCCAGCATTTT.

The CDR3 loop is CASSSRLADDEQFF. DNA for the CDR3: TGCGCCAGCAGCTCACGACTAGCGGACGATGAGCAGTTCTTC. This chain links TRBV5-1 with TRBJ2-1; TRBD2 matches 9 bases. The CDR3 length is 14 residues. Trimming at V came to 3 bases and at J to 8 bases, leaving 6 bases not matched to a gene. Per the germline V gene, CDR1 is SGHRS and CDR2 is YFSETQ. Full variable domain (rest looked up from reference TRBV5-1 and TRBJ2-1): KAGVTQTPRYLIKTRGQQVTLSCSPISGHRSVSWYQQTPGQGLQFLFEYFSETQRNKGNFPGRFSGRQFSNSRSEMNVSTLELGDSALYLCASSSRLADDEQFFGPGTRLTVL.

This chain connects TRBV25-1 to TRBJ1-6; maybe TRBD1 (6 bases). The V end lost 8 bases, the J end lost 4 bases, and 15 bases lay between the germline ends. Germline assignment: CDR1 MGHDK and CDR2 SYGVNS. CDR3 size: 15 residues. The CDR3 DNA follows: TGTGCCAGCCAAGGGCAGGGGCGATATAATTCACCCCTCCACTTT. Its translation: CASQGQGRYNSPLHF.

The chain carries TRBV30 and TRBJ2-7, with 8 bases lining up with TRBD1. This CDR3 spans 13 amino acids. Trimming cost V 1 base and J 5 bases; bases outside gene matches: 4. Germline lookup yields CDR1 GTSNPN and CDR2 SVGIG (reference sequence). The CDR3 sequence: CAWSATGVNEQYF. The CDR3 DNA sequence: TGTGCCTGGAGTGCGACAGGGGTGAACGAGCAGTACTTC.

CDR3 region: CASSPGSLNEKLFF. The CDR3 bases are TGTGCCAGCTCACCGGGCAGCCTTAATGAAAAACTGTTTTTT. The chain carries TRBV18 and TRBJ1-4; D unresolved. The V end lost 3 bases, the J end lost 4 bases, and 9 bases lay between the germline ends. Germline loops: CDR1 KGHSH, CDR2 LQKENI. The CDR3 loop spans 14 amino acids.

V usage is TRBV9 and J usage is TRBJ2-5; no reliable D call. V lost 0 bases to trimming and J lost 2 bases, with 11 bases between them. The CDR3 extends over 15 amino acids. The V gene's germline CDR1 is SGDLS and CDR2 YYNGEE. The CDR3 loop reads CASSVGSGPQETQYF. The CDR3 DNA reads TGTGCCAGCAGCGTAGGGTCAGGCCCACAAGAGACCCAGTACTTC.

The CDR3 DNA is TGCGCCAGCAGCTCTAGCCTAGGGGATGAGCAGTTCTTC. This codes for CASSSSLGDEQFF. The chain couples TRBV5-1 to TRBJ2-1; tentatively, D is TRBD1 or TRBD2 (5 bases each). Germline loops: CDR1 SGHRS, CDR2 YFSETQ. V lost 3 bases to trimming and J lost 8 bases, with 12 bases between them. This CDR3 region has 13 residues.

V gene TRBV11-2 combines with J gene TRBJ2-2; D is unresolved. The CDR3 totals 13 residues. The germline V and J ends were trimmed by 2 bases and 5 bases, with 6 bases remaining between them. From germline, CDR1 is SGHAT and CDR2 FQNNGV. CDR3 amino acids: CASSLTGTGELFF. The DNA for the CDR3 is TGTGCCAGCAGCTTAACTGGGACCGGGGAGCTGTTTTTT. Drawing the rest from reference TRBV11-2 and TRBJ2-2, the complete variable domain is EAGVAQSPRYKIIEKRQSVAFWCNPISGHATLYWYQQILGQGPKLLIQFQNNGVVDDSQLPKDRFSAERLKGVDSTLKIQPAKLEDSAVYLCASSLTGTGELFFGEGSRLTVL.

The chain couples TRBV4-1 to TRBJ1-4; 8 bases line up with TRBD1. V lost 0 bases, J lost 5 bases, and 8 bases stayed unmatched. Germline CDR1 is MGHRA and CDR2 is YSYEKL. CDR3 length: 17 amino acids. CDR3 sequence: CASSQERTGTGNEKLFF. The CDR3 DNA is TGCGCCAGCAGCCAAGAGAGGACCGGGACAGGAAATGAAAAACTGTTTTTT.

V gene TRBV2 combines with J gene TRBJ2-7, with no clear D. Germline-derived CDR1 and CDR2 are SNHLY and FYNNEI. This CDR3 has 13 amino acids. Trimming cost V 6 bases and J 5 bases, with 14 bases left between them. CDR3 nucleotides: TGTGCCAGCAGCCGGGCACCTCTGGACGAGCAGTACTTC. The encoded protein is CASSRAPLDEQYF. The full variable domain, in which reference TRBV2 and TRBJ2-7 provide the parts outside the CDR3, is EPEVTQTPSHQVTQMGQEVILRCVPISNHLYFYWYRQILGQKVEFLVSFYNNEISEKSEIFDDQFSVERPDGSNFTLKIRSTKLEDSAMYFCASSRAPLDEQYFGPGTRLTVT.

The chain joins TRBV3-1 (or the pseudogene TRBV3-2) to TRBJ1-5; D is ambiguous. CDR3 size: 14 residues. V dropped 1 base and J dropped 6 bases, with 10 bases sitting between them. CDR1 is LGHDT, CDR2 YNNKEL, per germline (reference sequence). CDR3 nucleotides: TGTGCCAGCAGCCAAGCATCTTTGGGTCAGCCCCAGCATTTT. Translation gives CASSQASLGQPQHF.

The chain combines TRBV5-5 with TRBJ2-5; possible D gene TRBD1, 5 bases. Germline V gives CDR1 SGHKS, CDR2 YYEKEE (reference sequence). The V end lost 4 bases, the J end lost 1 base, and 8 bases lay between the germline ends. The length of the CDR3 is 13 residues. In nucleotides, the CDR3 is TGTGCCAGCAGCCGGACAAGCCAAGAGACCCAGTACTTC. Translation gives CASSRTSQETQYF.

The gene calls are TRBV7-2 and TRBJ2-7; TRBD1 matches at 9 bases. CDR3 length: 14 amino acids. Germline V gene data show CDR1 as SGHTA and CDR2 as FQGNSA. The J segment lost 3 bases and the V segment lost 3 bases, leaving 3 bases of the junction unmatched. In DNA, the CDR3 is TGTGCCAGCAGCTTTGGACAGGGGCACTACGAGCAGTACTTC. Its protein product is CASSFGQGHYEQYF.

The chain is built from TRBV6-6 and TRBJ2-7; 7 bases are a match to TRBD2. The germline V gene encodes CDR1 MNHNY and CDR2 SVGAGI (reference sequence). J lost 2 bases, V lost 0 bases, and 7 bases had no gene match. The CDR3 has 16 amino acids. CDR3 bases: TGTGCCAGCAGTTACTCTCGGCTAGCGGAACCCTACGAGCAGTACTTC. It specifies CASSYSRLAEPYEQYF.

The chain links TRBV12-3 or TRBV12-4 to TRBJ1-1, with 8 nucleotides matching TRBD1. Trimming cost V 8 bases and J 0 bases; bases outside gene matches: 2. The CDR3 spans 13 residues. The DNA for the CDR3 is TGTGCCAGCGGGGGACAGGTGAACACTGAAGCTTTCTTT. Residues: CASGGQVNTEAFF.

The sample holds a few counts of this clone. The chain combines TRBV13 with TRBJ2-7, with D perhaps matching TRBD2 (6 bases). V lost 0 bases and J 1 base, leaving 10 bases between the germline ends. Germline loops: CDR1 PRHDT, CDR2 FYEKMQ (reference sequence). The CDR3 length is 15 residues. For the CDR3, the DNA is TGTGCCAGCAGCTTAGGAATCGGGACTTCCTACGAGCAGTACTTC. It is translated as CASSLGIGTSYEQYF.

This sequence joins TRBV7-9 and TRBJ2-5; TRBD1 matches at 7 bases. The germline gives CDR1 SEHNR, CDR2 FQNEAQ (reference sequence). This CDR3 has 17 amino acids. Losses at the gene ends were 5 bases for V and 1 base for J; bases not matched to a gene: 13. The CDR3, as DNA: TGTGCCAGCAGCATACCCGGACACAGGGGTGGCCAAGAGACCCAGTACTTC. Translating gives CASSIPGHRGGQETQYF.

J is TRBJ1-1 and V is TRBV18, with TRBD1 matching over 9 bases. Trimming at V came to 2 bases and at J to 1 base, leaving 2 bases not matched to a gene. CDR3 length equals 15 residues. Germline V gives CDR1 KGHSH, CDR2 LQKENI. The CDR3 DNA reads TGTGCCAGCTCACCAAGGACAGGGGAGAACACTGAAGCTTTCTTT. Amino acid sequence: CASSPRTGENTEAFF. The full variable domain, completed using reference TRBV18 and TRBJ1-1, is NAGVMQNPRHLVRRRGQEARLRCSPMKGHSHVYWYRQLPEEGLKFMVYLQKENIIDESGMPKERFSAEFPKEGPSILRIQQVVRGDSAAYFCASSPRTGENTEAFFGQGTRLTVV.

The chain joins TRBV7-2 to TRBJ1-5; 8 positions agree with TRBD1. CDR3 length: 14 residues. The germline V gene encodes CDR1 SGHTA and CDR2 FQGNSA. V was clipped by 5 bases and J by 6 bases; unmatched bases: 6. This chain's CDR3 is CASSQQGAVQPQHF. Written as DNA, the CDR3 is TGTGCCAGCAGCCAGCAGGGGGCGGTTCAGCCCCAGCATTTT.

The V call is TRBV5-1, the J call TRBJ2-1; the D gene is possibly TRBD1 (5 bases). The CDR3 has 15 residues. CDR1 and CDR2 (germline): SGHRS, YFSETQ. V lost 5 bases, J lost 0 bases, and 12 bases lay in between. The CDR3 bases are TGCGCCAGCAGGGGCGACAGTTCCTCCTACAATGAGCAGTTCTTC. Translating gives CASRGDSSSYNEQFF.

The CDR3 protein is CASSLGGFYEQFF. In DNA, the CDR3 is TGTGCCAGCAGTTTGGGGGGCTTCTATGAGCAGTTCTTC. This sequence joins TRBV27 and TRBJ2-1; the D call may be TRBD1 or TRBD2 (6 bases each). There are 13 residues in the CDR3. Trimming pared 3 bases from V and 8 bases from J, leaving 11 bases between. Germline-derived CDR1 and CDR2 are MNHEY and SMNVEV (reference sequence).

The chain links TRBV11-2 to TRBJ2-7; 9 bases line up with TRBD2. Germline loops: CDR1 SGHAT, CDR2 FQNNGV. With V trimmed by 2 bases and J by 5 bases, 7 bases remained unmatched. This CDR3 is built from 15 residues. As DNA, the CDR3 is TGTGCCAGCAGCTTAACCCGGACTAGCGTTGACGAGCAGTACTTC. It yields the protein CASSLTRTSVDEQYF.

A remark on this clone: In the same sample, other DNA sequences code for this CDR3. CDR3 amino acids: CASSPTSGSSYEQYF. The CDR3 DNA reads as TGTGCCAGTAGCCCAACTAGCGGGAGTTCCTACGAGCAGTACTTC. This sequence joins TRBV19 and TRBJ2-7, with 11 bases identical to TRBD2. V shed 6 bases and J 1 base; nucleotides not matched to a gene: 5. Germline V gene data show CDR1 as LNHDA and CDR2 as SQIVND (reference sequence). CDR3 size: 15 residues. Drawing the rest from reference TRBV19 and TRBJ2-7, the complete variable domain is DGGITQSPKYLFRKEGQNVTLSCEQNLNHDAMYWYRQDPGQGLRLIYYSQIVNDFQKGDIAEGYSVSREKKESFPLTVTSAQKNPTAFYLCASSPTSGSSYEQYFGPGTRLTVT.

The gene calls are TRBV6-5 and TRBJ1-2; no clear D gene. The CDR3 is 15 residues long. The germline V gene has CDR1 MNHEY and CDR2 SVGAGI. V was trimmed by 3 bases and J by 4 bases, leaving 15 bases between them. The CDR3 is CASSYRSTPRYGYTF. In DNA form, the CDR3 reads TGTGCCAGCAGTTATAGGTCAACGCCTCGCTATGGCTACACCTTC.

The DNA for the CDR3 is TGTGCCAGCAGAATCGCTAGCGACTACTACGAGCAGTACTTC. This encodes CASRIASDYYEQYF. This chain connects TRBV27 to TRBJ2-7, with TRBD2 as a possible D gene (6 bases). CDR1 MNHEY and CDR2 SMNVEV come from the germline V gene (reference sequence). With 6 bases removed from V and 3 bases from J, the gap between germline ends came to 15 bases. This CDR3 has 14 amino acids.

The chain is built from TRBV3-1 (or the pseudogene TRBV3-2) and TRBJ1-4; maybe TRBD1 (6 bases). The V gene's germline CDR1 is LGHDT and CDR2 YNNKEL (reference sequence). V was cut by 3 bases and J by 1 base, with 9 bases left in between. The CDR3 is 15 residues long. This chain's CDR3 is CASSHGQLTNEKLFF. In DNA form, the CDR3 reads TGTGCCAGCAGCCATGGACAGTTAACTAATGAAAAACTGTTTTTT.